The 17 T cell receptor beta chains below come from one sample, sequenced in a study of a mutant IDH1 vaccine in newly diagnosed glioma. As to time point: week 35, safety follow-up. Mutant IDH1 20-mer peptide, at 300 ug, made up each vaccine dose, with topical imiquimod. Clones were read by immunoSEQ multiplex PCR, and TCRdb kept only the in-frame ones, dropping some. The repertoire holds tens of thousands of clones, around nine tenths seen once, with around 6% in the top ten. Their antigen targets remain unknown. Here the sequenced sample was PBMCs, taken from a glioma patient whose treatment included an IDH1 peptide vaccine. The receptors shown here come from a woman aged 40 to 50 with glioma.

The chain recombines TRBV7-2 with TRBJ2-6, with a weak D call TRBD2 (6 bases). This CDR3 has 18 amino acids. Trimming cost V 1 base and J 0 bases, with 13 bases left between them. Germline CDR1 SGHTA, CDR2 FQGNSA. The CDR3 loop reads CASSLGPTSPSGANVLTF. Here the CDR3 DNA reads TGTGCCAGCAGCTTAGGCCCCACTAGCCCCTCTGGGGCCAACGTCCTGACTTTC.

The DNA for the CDR3 is TGTGCCAGCAGCTTATTAGCGGGCGTGTTTCCTAACGAGCAGTACTTC. Encoded protein: CASSLLAGVFPNEQYF. This chain joins TRBV7-8 and TRBJ2-7, with 7 bases aligning to TRBD2. V lost 2 bases and J lost 5; bases outside the gene matches: 12. The CDR3 extends over 16 amino acids. The V gene's germline CDR1 is SGHVS and CDR2 FQNEAQ.

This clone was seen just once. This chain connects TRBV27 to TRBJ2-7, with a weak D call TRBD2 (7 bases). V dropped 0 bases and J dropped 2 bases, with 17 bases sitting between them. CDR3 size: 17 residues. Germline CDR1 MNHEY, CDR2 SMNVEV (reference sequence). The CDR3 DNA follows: TGTGCCAGCAGTTTATCCGGGGCGGGGGCGCGGACCTACGAGCAGTACTTC. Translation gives CASSLSGAGARTYEQYF.

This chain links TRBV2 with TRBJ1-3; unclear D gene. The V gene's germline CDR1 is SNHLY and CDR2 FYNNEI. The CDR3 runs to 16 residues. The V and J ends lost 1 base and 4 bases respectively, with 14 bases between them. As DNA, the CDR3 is TGTGCCAGCAGTGAAGTAGGAGCATTACAGGGAAACACCATATATTTT. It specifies CASSEVGALQGNTIYF.

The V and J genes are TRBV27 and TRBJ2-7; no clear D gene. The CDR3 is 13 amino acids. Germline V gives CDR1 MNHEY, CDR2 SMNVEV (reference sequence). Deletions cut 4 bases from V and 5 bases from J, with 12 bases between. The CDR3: CASSWTVGNEQYF. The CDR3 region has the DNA TGTGCCAGCAGTTGGACCGTGGGGAACGAGCAGTACTTC.

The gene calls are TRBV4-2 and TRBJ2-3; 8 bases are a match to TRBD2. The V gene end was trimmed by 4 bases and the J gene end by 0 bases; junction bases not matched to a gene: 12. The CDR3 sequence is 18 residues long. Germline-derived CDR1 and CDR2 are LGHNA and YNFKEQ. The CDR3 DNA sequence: TGTGCCAGCAGCCCGAAGGTGGCGGGGGGCCCTAGCACAGATACGCAGTATTTT. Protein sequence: CASSPKVAGGPSTDTQYF.

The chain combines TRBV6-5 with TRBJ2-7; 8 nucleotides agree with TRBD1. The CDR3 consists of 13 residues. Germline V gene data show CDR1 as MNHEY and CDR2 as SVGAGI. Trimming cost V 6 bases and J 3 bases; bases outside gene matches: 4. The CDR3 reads CASSPTGDYEQYF. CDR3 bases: TGTGCCAGCAGCCCGACAGGGGACTACGAGCAGTACTTC.

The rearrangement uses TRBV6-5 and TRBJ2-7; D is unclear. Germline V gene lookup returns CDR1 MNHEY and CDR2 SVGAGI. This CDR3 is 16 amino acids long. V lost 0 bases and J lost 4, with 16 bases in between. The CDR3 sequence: CASSYSVYASPYEQYF. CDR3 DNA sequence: TGTGCCAGCAGTTACTCCGTGTACGCCAGTCCGTACGAGCAGTACTTC.

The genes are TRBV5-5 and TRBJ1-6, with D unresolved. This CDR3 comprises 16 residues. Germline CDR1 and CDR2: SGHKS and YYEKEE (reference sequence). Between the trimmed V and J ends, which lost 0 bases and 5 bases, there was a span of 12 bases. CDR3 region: CASSLAGSLNNSPLHF. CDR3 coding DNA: TGTGCCAGCAGCTTGGCAGGCAGTCTCAATAATTCACCCCTCCACTTT.

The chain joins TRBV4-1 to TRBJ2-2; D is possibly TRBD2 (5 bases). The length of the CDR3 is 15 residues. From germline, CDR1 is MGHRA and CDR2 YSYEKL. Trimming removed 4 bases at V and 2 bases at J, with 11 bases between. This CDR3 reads CASSPFGLNTGELFF. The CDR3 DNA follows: TGCGCCAGCAGCCCGTTCGGACTTAACACCGGGGAGCTGTTTTTT.

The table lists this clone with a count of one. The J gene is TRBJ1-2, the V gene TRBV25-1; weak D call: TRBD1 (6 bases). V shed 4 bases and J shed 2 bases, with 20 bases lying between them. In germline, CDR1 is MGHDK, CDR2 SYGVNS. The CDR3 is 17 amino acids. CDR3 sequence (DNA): TGTGCCAGCAGTGCCCCGGTTACAGGGAAAACGAACTATGGCTACACCTTC. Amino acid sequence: CASSAPVTGKTNYGYTF.

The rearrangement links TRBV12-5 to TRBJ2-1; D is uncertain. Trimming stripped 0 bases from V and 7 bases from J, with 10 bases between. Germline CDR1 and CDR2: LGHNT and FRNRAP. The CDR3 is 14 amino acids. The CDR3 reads CASGLVPARNEQFF. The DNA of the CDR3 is TGTGCTAGTGGTTTGGTACCCGCTAGGAATGAGCAGTTCTTC.

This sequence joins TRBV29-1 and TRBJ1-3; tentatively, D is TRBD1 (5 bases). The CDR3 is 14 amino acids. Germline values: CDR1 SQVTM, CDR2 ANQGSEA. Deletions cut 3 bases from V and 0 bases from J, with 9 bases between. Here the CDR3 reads CSVEGRLSGNTIYF. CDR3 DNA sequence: TGCAGCGTTGAGGGGCGCCTCTCTGGAAACACCATATATTTT.

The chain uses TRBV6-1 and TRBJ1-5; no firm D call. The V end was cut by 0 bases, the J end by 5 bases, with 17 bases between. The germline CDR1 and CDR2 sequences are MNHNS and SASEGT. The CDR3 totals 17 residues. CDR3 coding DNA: TGTGCCAGCAGTGAAGCCTGGGCCGTCAGACCCCATCAGCCCCAGCATTTT. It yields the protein CASSEAWAVRPHQPQHF.

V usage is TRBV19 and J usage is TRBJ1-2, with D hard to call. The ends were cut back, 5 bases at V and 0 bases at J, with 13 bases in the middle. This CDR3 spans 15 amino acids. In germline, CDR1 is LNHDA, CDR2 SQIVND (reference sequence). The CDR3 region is CASSVSVTANYGYTF. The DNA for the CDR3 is TGTGCCAGTAGTGTATCCGTGACTGCTAACTATGGCTACACCTTC.

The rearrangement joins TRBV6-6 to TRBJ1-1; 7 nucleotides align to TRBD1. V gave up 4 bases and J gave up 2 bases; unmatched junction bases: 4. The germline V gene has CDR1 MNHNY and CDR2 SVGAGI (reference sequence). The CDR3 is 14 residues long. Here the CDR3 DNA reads TGTGCCAGCAGTTCGTGGGACAGCAACACTGAAGCTTTCTTT. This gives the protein CASSSWDSNTEAFF.

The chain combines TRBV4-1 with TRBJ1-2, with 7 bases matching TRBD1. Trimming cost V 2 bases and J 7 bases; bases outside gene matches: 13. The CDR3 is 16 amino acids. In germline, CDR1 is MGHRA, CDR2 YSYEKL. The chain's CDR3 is CASSQPYRGGWRGYTF. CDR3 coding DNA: TGCGCCAGCAGCCAACCATACAGGGGAGGATGGCGTGGCTACACCTTC.